This entry is about one T cell receptor (beta chain). Authors' processing steps: Reference gene primers were amplified, and this amplification served to estimate nucleated cell counts. Measured with immunoSEQ multiplex PCR; TCRdb has only the in-frame clones, and not every one. For V, J and clone size, that table is used; D and trimming come from the DNA. The table lists roughly 340,000 clones, around 91% of them singletons. Trimming cost V 6 bases and J 0 bases, with 11 bases left between them. Germline CDR1 is SGHAT and CDR2 is FQNNGV. The CDR3 runs to 14 residues. This entry belongs to a study of blood T cell repertoires in COVID-19. Study as a whole: Nucleic acid was either cDNA or gDNA, and it came from T cells, B-cell-depleted T cells, or PBMCs.

The TCR was taken from a man aged 18 to 29 who had recovered from COVID-19. V gene TRBV11-2 combines with J gene TRBJ1-1; D is uncertain. Sequenced: PBMCs or T cells enriched from blood (not recorded which). This CDR3 reads CASRSGGLNTEAFF. In DNA, the CDR3 is TGTGCCAGCAGGTCAGGTGGGTTGAACACTGAAGCTTTCTTT.